Listed here are 20 T cell receptor beta chains from one sample, sequenced in a study of PD-1 blockade in classical Hodgkin lymphoma (dated by TCRdb to 2018 to 2020). The method behind the library was the immunoSEQ multiplex PCR assay. In its TCRdb copy, this immuneACCESS table keeps in-frame sequences only and misses some clones. Where compared with another copy, unresolved V genes explain less than half of these, and the others have no known cause. The sample records tens of thousands of clones, around 90% of which are singletons. Under 5% of the sample lies in the top ten. The time point tag for this specimen amounts to: newly diagnosed, previously untreated cHL patient sample. Source material: peripheral blood mononuclear cells (PBMCs). Source of these receptors: a human donor with classical Hodgkin lymphoma.

The gene calls are TRBV25-1 and TRBJ1-1, with 7 positions matching TRBD1. There are 15 residues in the CDR3. Germline CDR1 is MGHDK and CDR2 is SYGVNS. V shed 5 bases, J shed 0 bases, and the junction held 6 bases outside the gene matches. The CDR3 spells CASSTRQGMNTEAFF. In DNA form, the CDR3 reads TGTGCCAGCAGTACCCGACAGGGAATGAACACTGAAGCTTTCTTT.

The V gene is TRBV11-3, the J gene TRBJ2-7; no clear D. Trimming took 5 bases from V and 6 from J, leaving 11 bases between them. Germline values: CDR1 SGHNT, CDR2 YENEEA. The CDR3 is 12 amino acids. The CDR3 loop reads CASSPAPIEQYV. CDR3 DNA sequence: TGTGCCAGCAGCCCCGCACCGATCGAGCAGTACGTC.

The rearrangement joins TRBV19 to TRBJ1-2; the D is unclear. CDR1 LNHDA and CDR2 SQIVND come from the germline V gene (reference sequence). V lost 5 bases and J lost 4, with 17 bases in between. This CDR3 comprises 15 residues. The DNA of the CDR3 is TGTGCCAGTAGTCGAGCCGCGGGAGTCAGCTATGGCTACACCTTC. This gives the protein CASSRAAGVSYGYTF. Complete variable domain (other parts from reference TRBV19 and TRBJ1-2): DGGITQSPKYLFRKEGQNVTLSCEQNLNHDAMYWYRQDPGQGLRLIYYSQIVNDFQKGDIAEGYSVSREKKESFPLTVTSAQKNPTAFYLCASSRAAGVSYGYTFGSGTRLTVV.

This clone was recorded only once. The chain joins TRBV7-8 to TRBJ2-1; 7 bases are a match to TRBD1. V lost 5 bases and J lost 7; bases outside the gene matches: 8. Germline assignment: CDR1 SGHVS and CDR2 FQNEAQ. The CDR3 runs to 14 residues. The CDR3 DNA is TGTGCCAGCAGCCTAGAGGGACAGCCTAATGAGCAGTTCTTC. It specifies CASSLEGQPNEQFF.

V and J are TRBV2 and TRBJ1-1; D is possibly TRBD1 (6 bases). The germline CDR1 and CDR2 sequences are SNHLY and FYNNEI. The CDR3 covers 13 residues. V lost 11 bases and J lost 6, with 19 bases in between. The CDR3 nucleotides read TGTGCCTCAACGTTGGGGGCGGGCGCTGAAGCTTTCTTT. Encoded protein: CASTLGAGAEAFF.

The J gene is TRBJ2-2, the V gene TRBV18; D possibly corresponds to TRBD1 (6 bases). Trimming stripped 3 bases from V and 9 bases from J, with 14 bases between. The CDR3 contains 14 residues. The V gene's germline CDR1 is KGHSH and CDR2 LQKENI. CDR3 DNA sequence: TGTGCCAGCTCACCCTGGGGGCCGCTCAGGGAGCTGTTTTTT. It encodes CASSPWGPLRELFF.

The chain is built from TRBV4-2 and TRBJ2-5; the D gene could be TRBD1 or TRBD2 (5 bases each). V was trimmed by 3 bases and J by 5 bases, leaving 10 bases between them. CDR3 length: 13 amino acids. Germline V gives CDR1 LGHNA, CDR2 YNFKEQ. The CDR3 DNA is TGTGCCAGCAGCCAGGGGGTTTGGGAGACCCAGTACTTC. This sequence encodes CASSQGVWETQYF.

The rearrangement links TRBV4-1 to TRBJ1-5; tentatively, D is TRBD1 (6 bases). This CDR3 spans 17 amino acids. The V end was cut by 2 bases, the J end by 3 bases, with 17 bases between. CDR1 and CDR2 from the germline V gene are MGHRA and YSYEKL. CDR3 in DNA: TGCGCCAGCAGCCAACGACAGGTACCTGATGCCAATCAGCCCCAGCATTTT. It encodes CASSQRQVPDANQPQHF.

V gene TRBV7-8 combines with J gene TRBJ1-4; no firm D call. Trimming removed 6 bases at V and 0 bases at J, with 5 bases between. Germline loops: CDR1 SGHVS, CDR2 FQNEAQ. CDR3 length equals 13 residues. The CDR3 region is CASRRSTNEKLFF. DNA for the CDR3: TGTGCCAGCAGGAGGTCAACTAATGAAAAACTGTTTTTT.

The chain couples TRBV19 to TRBJ2-5, with TRBD1 matching 11 bases. This CDR3 region has 14 residues. The germline V gene has CDR1 LNHDA and CDR2 SQIVND (reference sequence). The junction had 4 bases not matched to a gene; V was cut back by 5 bases and J by 5 bases. The chain's CDR3 is CASSYRDRGETQYF. CDR3 DNA: TGTGCCAGTAGTTACCGGGACAGGGGGGAGACCCAGTACTTC.

The chain recombines TRBV27 with TRBJ1-3, with no clear D. V was pared by 2 bases and J by 0 bases, with 5 bases between. CDR1 and CDR2 from the germline V gene are MNHEY and SMNVEV (reference sequence). This CDR3 region has 14 residues. This chain's CDR3 is CASSLRGSGNTIYF. The CDR3 region has the DNA TGTGCCAGCAGTTTAAGAGGCTCTGGAAACACCATATATTTT.

This sequence joins TRBV5-5 and TRBJ2-7; D call uncertain. Trimming took off 0 bases at V and 2 bases at J, with 9 bases between the two ends. CDR1 SGHKS and CDR2 YYEKEE come from the germline V gene (reference sequence). The CDR3 covers 14 residues. CDR3 bases: TGTGCCAGCAGCTTGGGTGCCGGCCCCTACGAGCAGTACTTC. Protein sequence: CASSLGAGPYEQYF.

The genes are TRBV6-5 and TRBJ2-1, with 11 bases fitting TRBD2. V gave up 4 bases and J gave up 8 bases; unmatched junction bases: 7. CDR1 is MNHEY and CDR2 is SVGAGI in the germline V gene. CDR3 length equals 15 residues. CDR3 DNA: TGTGCCAGCAGTTTCGGACTAGCGGGCCGCGATGAGCAGTTCTTC. This gives the protein CASSFGLAGRDEQFF.

The chain employs TRBV5-1 and TRBJ2-3; D is possibly TRBD1 (5 bases). Germline V lookup: CDR1 SGHRS, CDR2 YFSETQ. The CDR3 runs 16 residues. The V end lost 0 bases, the J end lost 0 bases, and 11 bases lay between the germline ends. CDR3 residues: CASSLVQVRSTDTQYF. The CDR3 region has the DNA TGCGCCAGCAGCTTGGTACAGGTACGGAGCACAGATACGCAGTATTTT.

CDR3 sequence: CASSSLTPYNEQFF. The DNA of the CDR3 is TGTGCCAGCAGCTCTCTGACCCCGTACAATGAGCAGTTCTTC. The chain combines TRBV7-2 with TRBJ2-1, with D unclear. V dropped 4 bases and J dropped 4 bases, with 11 bases sitting between them. Germline CDR1 SGHTA, CDR2 FQGNSA. CDR3 length: 14 residues.

The chain joins TRBV5-1 to TRBJ2-2; D unclear. The CDR3 totals 17 residues. Germline loops: CDR1 SGHRS, CDR2 YFSETQ. Deletions cut 4 bases from V and 5 bases from J, with 21 bases between. The CDR3 region is CASSLSPGPSRTGELFF. The CDR3 region has the DNA TGCGCCAGCAGCCTATCCCCCGGGCCCTCGAGGACCGGGGAGCTGTTTTTT.

This sequence joins TRBV9 and TRBJ2-1; D possibly uses TRBD1 or TRBD2 (5 bases each). CDR1 and CDR2 from the germline V gene are SGDLS and YYNGEE. This CDR3 is built from 12 residues. V was pared by 7 bases and J by 4 bases, with 9 bases between. The CDR3 DNA reads TGTGCCAGCCGGGACGTTTACAATGAGCAGTTCTTC. This translates into CASRDVYNEQFF.

In its sample, this clone was seen a few times. The chain employs TRBV5-1 and TRBJ1-4, with TRBD1 identical over 7 bases. V gave up 2 bases and J gave up 6 bases; unmatched junction bases: 4. The germline V gene has CDR1 SGHRS and CDR2 YFSETQ. This CDR3 is 14 amino acids long. In DNA, the CDR3 is TGCGCCAGCAGCTTAAGACAGGGAGATGAAAAACTGTTTTTT. Translated: CASSLRQGDEKLFF. Combining the CDR3 with reference TRBV5-1 and TRBJ1-4 gives the whole variable domain KAGVTQTPRYLIKTRGQQVTLSCSPISGHRSVSWYQQTPGQGLQFLFEYFSETQRNKGNFPGRFSGRQFSNSRSEMNVSTLELGDSALYLCASSLRQGDEKLFFGSGTQLSVL.

This sequence joins TRBV7-9 and TRBJ1-1, with D unresolved. Germline assignment: CDR1 SEHNR and CDR2 FQNEAQ (reference sequence). The length of the CDR3 is 12 residues. Between the trimmed V and J ends, which lost 3 bases and 1 base, there was a span of 3 bases. CDR3 coding DNA: TGTGCCAGCAGCTTTGGGAACACTGAAGCTTTCTTT. Translated, it gives CASSFGNTEAFF.

This chain connects TRBV29-1 to TRBJ1-2, with D unclear. The CDR3 covers 13 residues. In germline, CDR1 is SQVTM, CDR2 ANQGSEA. The ends were cut back, 3 bases at V and 5 bases at J, with 13 bases in the middle. The CDR3 spells CSVEVGAVYGYTF. CDR3 bases: TGCAGCGTTGAGGTGGGTGCCGTGTATGGCTACACCTTC.